This T cell receptor beta chain comes out of a study of technical replicates of blood from several donors. The CDR3 totals 14 residues. Germline CDR1 SGHDT, CDR2 YYEEEE. Some clones are missing from TCRdb's copy, which holds only in-frame ones; the method was immunoSEQ multiplex PCR. The sample holds approximately 58,000 clones, less than 90% seen once. A word on this clone: One end of the junction varies from germline; a read error may be responsible.

The TCR originated in a human donor in good health. Some clones in this sample may be carry-over from other donors' samples. The chain uses TRBV5-6 and TRBJ1-2; the D is unclear. The sequenced sample consisted of PBMCs. The CDR3, as DNA: TGTGCCAGCGGCTTCCGGGGTGCTAACTATGGCTACACCTTC. Encoded protein: CASGFRGANYGYTF.